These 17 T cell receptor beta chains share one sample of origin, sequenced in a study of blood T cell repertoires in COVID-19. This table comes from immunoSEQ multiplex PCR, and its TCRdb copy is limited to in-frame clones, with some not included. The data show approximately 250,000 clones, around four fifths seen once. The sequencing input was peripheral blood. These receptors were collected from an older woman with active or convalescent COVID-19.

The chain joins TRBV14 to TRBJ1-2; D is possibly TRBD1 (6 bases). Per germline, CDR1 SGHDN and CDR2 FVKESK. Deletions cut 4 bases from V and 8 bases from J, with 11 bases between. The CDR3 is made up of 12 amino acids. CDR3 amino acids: CASSPGQGGYTF. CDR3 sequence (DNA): TGTGCCAGCAGCCCGGGCCAGGGGGGCTACACCTTC.

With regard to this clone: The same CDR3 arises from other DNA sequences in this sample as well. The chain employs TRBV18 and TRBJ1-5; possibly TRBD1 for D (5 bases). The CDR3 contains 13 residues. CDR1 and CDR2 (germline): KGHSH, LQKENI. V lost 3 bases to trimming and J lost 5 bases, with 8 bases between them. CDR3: CASSPGGDQPQHF. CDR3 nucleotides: TGTGCCAGCTCACCGGGGGGGGATCAGCCCCAGCATTTT.

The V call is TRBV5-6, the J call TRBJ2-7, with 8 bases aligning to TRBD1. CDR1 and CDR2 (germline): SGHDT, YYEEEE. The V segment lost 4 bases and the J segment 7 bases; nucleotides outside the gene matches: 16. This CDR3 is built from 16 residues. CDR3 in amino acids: CASSLPPTGVFGEQYV. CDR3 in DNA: TGTGCCAGCAGCCTACCCCCGACAGGGGTTTTTGGGGAGCAGTACGTC.

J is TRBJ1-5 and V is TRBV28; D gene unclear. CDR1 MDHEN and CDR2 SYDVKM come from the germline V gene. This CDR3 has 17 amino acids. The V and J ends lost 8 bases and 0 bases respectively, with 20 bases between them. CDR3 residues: CASANWEGLASNQPQHF. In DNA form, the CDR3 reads TGTGCCAGCGCGAATTGGGAGGGATTAGCTAGCAATCAGCCCCAGCATTTT.

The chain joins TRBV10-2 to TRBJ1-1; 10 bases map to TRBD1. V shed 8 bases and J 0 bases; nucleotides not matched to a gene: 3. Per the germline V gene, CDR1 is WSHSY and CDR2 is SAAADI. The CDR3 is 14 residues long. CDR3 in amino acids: CASRTGGMNTEAFF. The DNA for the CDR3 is TGCGCCAGCCGGACAGGGGGAATGAACACTGAAGCTTTCTTT.

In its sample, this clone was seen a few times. CDR3 nucleotides: TGTGCCAGCAGCCCATCGGAGGGGTATGAGAATGAGCAGTTCTTC. Protein sequence: CASSPSEGYENEQFF. This chain joins TRBV9 and TRBJ2-1, with D tentatively TRBD2 (6 bases). The CDR3 runs 15 residues. In germline, CDR1 is SGDLS, CDR2 YYNGEE. The V end lost 4 bases, the J end lost 7 bases, and 18 bases lay between the germline ends.

The CDR3 DNA sequence: TGCGCCAGCAGCTTAAGGGTCGGGGATCGCTCTGGGGCCAACGTCCTGACTTTC. It specifies CASSLRVGDRSGANVLTF. The rearrangement uses TRBV5-1 and TRBJ2-6; tentatively, D is TRBD2 (5 bases). Germline assignment: CDR1 SGHRS and CDR2 YFSETQ. CDR3 length: 18 residues. V dropped 2 bases and J dropped 0 bases, with 15 bases sitting between them. Full variable domain (outside the CDR3, taken from reference TRBV5-1 and TRBJ2-6): KAGVTQTPRYLIKTRGQQVTLSCSPISGHRSVSWYQQTPGQGLQFLFEYFSETQRNKGNFPGRFSGRQFSNSRSEMNVSTLELGDSALYLCASSLRVGDRSGANVLTFGAGSRLTVL.

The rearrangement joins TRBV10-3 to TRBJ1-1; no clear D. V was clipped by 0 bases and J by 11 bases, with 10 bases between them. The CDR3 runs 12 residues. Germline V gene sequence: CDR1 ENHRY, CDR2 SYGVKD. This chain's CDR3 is CAISESGGMAFF. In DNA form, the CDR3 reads TGTGCCATCAGTGAGTCGGGAGGAATGGCTTTCTTT.

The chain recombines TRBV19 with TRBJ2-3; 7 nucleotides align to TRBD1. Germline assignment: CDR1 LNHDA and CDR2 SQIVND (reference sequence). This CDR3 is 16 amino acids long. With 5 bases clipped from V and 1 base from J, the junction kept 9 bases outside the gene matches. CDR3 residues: CASSAGQAFGTDTQYF. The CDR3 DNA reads TGTGCCAGTAGTGCTGGACAGGCGTTCGGCACAGATACGCAGTATTTT.

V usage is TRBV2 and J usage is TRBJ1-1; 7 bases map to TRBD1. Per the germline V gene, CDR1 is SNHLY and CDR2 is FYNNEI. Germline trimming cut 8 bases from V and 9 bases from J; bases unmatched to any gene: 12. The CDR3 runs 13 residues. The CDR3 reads CASVLGTVPKAFF. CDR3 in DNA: TGTGCCAGCGTTTTGGGGACAGTACCAAAAGCTTTCTTT.

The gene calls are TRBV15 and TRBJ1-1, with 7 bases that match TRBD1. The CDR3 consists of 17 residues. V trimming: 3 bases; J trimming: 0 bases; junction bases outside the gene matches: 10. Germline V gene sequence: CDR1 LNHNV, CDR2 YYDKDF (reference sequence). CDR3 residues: CATSSGPEGQLNTEAFF. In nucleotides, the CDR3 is TGTGCCACCAGCAGTGGACCAGAGGGACAGTTGAACACTGAAGCTTTCTTT.

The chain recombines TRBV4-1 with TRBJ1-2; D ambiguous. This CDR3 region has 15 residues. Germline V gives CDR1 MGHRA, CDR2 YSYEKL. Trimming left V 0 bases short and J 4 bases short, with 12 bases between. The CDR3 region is CASSQDPTVIYGYTF. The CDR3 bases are TGCGCCAGCAGCCAAGATCCCACAGTCATCTATGGCTACACCTTC.

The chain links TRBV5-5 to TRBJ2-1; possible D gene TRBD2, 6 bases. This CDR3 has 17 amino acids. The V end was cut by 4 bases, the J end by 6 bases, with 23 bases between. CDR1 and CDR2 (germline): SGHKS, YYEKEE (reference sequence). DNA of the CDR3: TGTGCCAGCAGCCCGCGCGGGATTGGGGTAGCCCCCAATGAGCAGTTCTTC. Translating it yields CASSPRGIGVAPNEQFF.

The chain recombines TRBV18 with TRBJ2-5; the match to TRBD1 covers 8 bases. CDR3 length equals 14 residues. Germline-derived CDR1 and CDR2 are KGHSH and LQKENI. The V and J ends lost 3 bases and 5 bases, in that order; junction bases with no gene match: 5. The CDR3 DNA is TGTGCCAGCTCACCGCAGGGGGCTGGGGAGACCCAGTACTTC. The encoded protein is CASSPQGAGETQYF.

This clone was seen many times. The CDR3 nucleotides are TGTGCCAGCAGCATTTTGGGGAGACACAATGAGCAGTTCTTC. Translated, it gives CASSILGRHNEQFF. The chain carries TRBV7-9 and TRBJ2-1, with D possibly matching TRBD2 (5 bases). Trimming removed 5 bases from V and 5 bases from J, with 13 bases in between. Germline loops: CDR1 SEHNR, CDR2 FQNEAQ (reference sequence). The CDR3 sequence is 14 residues long.

The CDR3 region has the DNA TGTGCCAGCAGCTTAGAAAGACTAGCGGGAGTCGAGCAGTACTTC. This translates into CASSLERLAGVEQYF. This rearrangement joins TRBV11-2 to TRBJ2-7; 12 bases align to TRBD2. V lost 0 bases, J lost 6 bases, and 3 bases stayed unmatched. This CDR3 has 15 residues. Germline loops: CDR1 SGHAT, CDR2 FQNNGV. The whole variable domain, remainder taken from reference TRBV11-2 and TRBJ2-7, is EAGVAQSPRYKIIEKRQSVAFWCNPISGHATLYWYQQILGQGPKLLIQFQNNGVVDDSQLPKDRFSAERLKGVDSTLKIQPAKLEDSAVYLCASSLERLAGVEQYFGPGTRLTVT.

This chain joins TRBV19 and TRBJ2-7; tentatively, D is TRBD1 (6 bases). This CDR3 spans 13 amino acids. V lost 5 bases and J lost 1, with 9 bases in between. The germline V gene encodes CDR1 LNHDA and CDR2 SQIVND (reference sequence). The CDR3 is CASSSQGSYEQYF. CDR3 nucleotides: TGTGCCAGTAGTTCCCAGGGGTCCTACGAGCAGTACTTC.